The rows below give T cell receptor beta chains drawn from one sample of a study of blood T cell repertoires in COVID-19. Generated by immunoSEQ multiplex PCR, the TCRdb table keeps only in-frame clones and is missing some. The top ten hold 2.5% of the sample, which has about 140,000 clones, approximately 90% seen once. The sequenced sample consisted of peripheral blood. All receptors come from a human donor with COVID-19, enrolled during active disease. The donor label of this sample is uncertain. Both conserved end residues are part of each CDR3. Each record gives: V gene, clone size, CDR3 length, D gene, J gene, CDR3 protein, CDR3 DNA. D genes are given only for firm matches. Rows give clone size only sometimes, using once, few, many, or a class for an expanded clone.

v_call: TRBV2
clone_size: NA
cdr3_length: 14
d_call: NA
j_call: TRBJ2-3
cdr3_aa: CASSEGNEGDTQYF
cdr3_nt: TGTGCCAGCAGTGAAGGAAACGAGGGAGATACGCAGTATTTT

v_call: TRBV25-1
clone_size: NA
cdr3_length: 14
d_call: NA
j_call: TRBJ1-5
cdr3_aa: CASSESGFYQPQHF
cdr3_nt: TGTGCCAGCAGTGAATCGGGATTCTATCAGCCCCAGCATTTT

v_call: TRBV10-3
clone_size: NA
cdr3_length: 17
d_call: TRBD2
j_call: TRBJ2-5
cdr3_aa: CAISEGTSGGAVETQYF
cdr3_nt: TGTGCCATCAGTGAGGGAACTAGCGGGGGGGCCGTAGAGACCCAGTACTTC

v_call: TRBV6-5
clone_size: NA
cdr3_length: 14
d_call: NA
j_call: TRBJ1-2
cdr3_aa: CASSIPGGGAGYTF
cdr3_nt: TGTGCCAGCAGTATTCCGGGGGGGGGCGCTGGCTACACCTTC

v_call: TRBV7-9
clone_size: NA
cdr3_length: 13
d_call: NA
j_call: TRBJ1-3
cdr3_aa: CASSLGEANTIYF
cdr3_nt: TGTGCCAGCAGCTTAGGCGAAGCAAACACCATATATTTT

v_call: TRBV2
clone_size: NA
cdr3_length: 13
d_call: NA
j_call: TRBJ1-5
cdr3_aa: CASIRTEGQPQHF
cdr3_nt: TGTGCCAGCATTAGGACAGAGGGACAGCCCCAGCATTTT

v_call: TRBV19
clone_size: NA
cdr3_length: 12
d_call: NA
j_call: TRBJ1-2
cdr3_aa: CASRRTSGGYTF
cdr3_nt: TGTGCCAGTAGGAGGACATCCGGCGGCTACACCTTC

v_call: TRBV5-1
clone_size: NA
cdr3_length: 18
d_call: NA
j_call: TRBJ2-2
cdr3_aa: CASSLRQTLLTNTGELFF
cdr3_nt: TGCGCCAGCAGCTTGCGACAGACCCTTTTAACGAACACCGGGGAGCTGTTTTTT

v_call: TRBV4-1
clone_size: NA
cdr3_length: 15
d_call: NA
j_call: TRBJ1-4
cdr3_aa: CASTDGSATNEKLFF
cdr3_nt: TGCGCCAGCACCGATGGGAGCGCAACTAATGAAAAACTGTTTTTT

v_call: TRBV28
clone_size: NA
cdr3_length: 12
d_call: TRBD1
j_call: TRBJ2-7
cdr3_aa: CASRDRGYEQYF
cdr3_nt: TGTGCCAGCAGGGACAGGGGCTACGAGCAGTACTTC

v_call: TRBV19
clone_size: NA
cdr3_length: 16
d_call: TRBD2
j_call: TRBJ2-1
cdr3_aa: CATSRTSAAAYNEQFF
cdr3_nt: TGTGCCACCTCGAGGACTAGCGCCGCGGCCTACAATGAGCAGTTCTTC

v_call: TRBV27
clone_size: NA
cdr3_length: 15
d_call: TRBD1
j_call: TRBJ2-7
cdr3_aa: CASSWAGQGGDEQYF
cdr3_nt: TGTGCCAGCAGTTGGGCGGGACAGGGAGGAGACGAGCAGTACTTC

v_call: TRBV10-1
clone_size: once
cdr3_length: 13
d_call: TRBD1
j_call: TRBJ1-6
cdr3_aa: CASSEYRGSPLHF
cdr3_nt: TGCGCCAGCAGCGAGTACAGGGGGTCACCCCTCCACTTT

v_call: TRBV6-4
clone_size: NA
cdr3_length: 13
d_call: NA
j_call: TRBJ1-2
cdr3_aa: CASSDLQGVGYTF
cdr3_nt: TGTGCCAGCAGTGACCTACAGGGAGTTGGCTACACCTTC

v_call: TRBV5-1
clone_size: NA
cdr3_length: 15
d_call: NA
j_call: TRBJ1-1
cdr3_aa: CASSPQTGLNTEAFF
cdr3_nt: TGCGCCAGCAGCCCCCAAACAGGACTGAACACTGAAGCTTTCTTT

v_call: TRBV12-3/TRBV12-4
clone_size: NA
cdr3_length: 11
d_call: NA
j_call: TRBJ2-1
cdr3_aa: CASSSVYEQFF
cdr3_nt: TGTGCCAGCAGCTCAGTCTATGAGCAGTTCTTC

v_call: TRBV9
clone_size: NA
cdr3_length: 15
d_call: NA
j_call: TRBJ2-7
cdr3_aa: CASSVAPADSYEQYF
cdr3_nt: TGTGCCAGCAGCGTAGCGCCGGCGGACTCCTACGAGCAGTACTTC

v_call: TRBV25-1
clone_size: NA
cdr3_length: 14
d_call: TRBD2
j_call: TRBJ2-7
cdr3_aa: CASSSRGDSYEQYF
cdr3_nt: TGTGCCAGCAGCTCGCGGGGGGACTCCTACGAGCAGTACTTC

v_call: TRBV6-5
clone_size: NA
cdr3_length: 14
d_call: TRBD1
j_call: TRBJ2-7
cdr3_aa: CASRRDSLSYEQYF
cdr3_nt: TGTGCCAGCAGAAGGGACAGCCTCTCCTACGAGCAGTACTTC

v_call: TRBV3-1/TRBV3-2
clone_size: NA
cdr3_length: 15
d_call: NA
j_call: TRBJ2-7
cdr3_aa: CASSLTGTAIYEQYF
cdr3_nt: TGTGCCAGCAGCTTGACCGGGACTGCAATCTACGAGCAGTACTTC

v_call: TRBV7-6
clone_size: NA
cdr3_length: 16
d_call: TRBD2
j_call: TRBJ2-1
cdr3_aa: CASSSPLAGGGNEQFF
cdr3_nt: TGTGCCAGCAGCTCCCCGTTAGCGGGGGGAGGGAATGAGCAGTTCTTC

v_call: TRBV20-1
clone_size: NA
cdr3_length: 11
d_call: NA
j_call: TRBJ1-1
cdr3_aa: CSALANTEAFF
cdr3_nt: TGCAGTGCCTTGGCGAACACTGAAGCTTTCTTT

v_call: TRBV5-1
clone_size: NA
cdr3_length: 15
d_call: TRBD1
j_call: TRBJ2-5
cdr3_aa: CASSLAVDREETQYF
cdr3_nt: TGCGCCAGCAGCTTGGCCGTGGACAGGGAAGAGACCCAGTACTTC

v_call: TRBV5-5
clone_size: NA
cdr3_length: 14
d_call: TRBD1
j_call: TRBJ2-7
cdr3_aa: CASSPGQGAYEQYF
cdr3_nt: TGTGCCAGCAGCCCCGGACAGGGGGCCTACGAGCAGTACTTC

v_call: TRBV3-1/TRBV3-2
clone_size: NA
cdr3_length: 15
d_call: NA
j_call: TRBJ2-7
cdr3_aa: CASSRHAGSSGEQYF
cdr3_nt: TGTGCCAGCAGCCGACACGCTGGGAGCTCGGGTGAGCAGTACTTC

v_call: TRBV18
clone_size: NA
cdr3_length: 15
d_call: NA
j_call: TRBJ2-1
cdr3_aa: CASSPPGLGANEQFF
cdr3_nt: TGTGCCAGCTCACCGCCCGGCCTGGGAGCCAATGAGCAGTTCTTC

v_call: TRBV9
clone_size: NA
cdr3_length: 14
d_call: NA
j_call: TRBJ1-6
cdr3_aa: CASSGTVYVSPLHF
cdr3_nt: TGTGCCAGCAGCGGGACAGTTTATGTGTCACCCCTCCACTTT

v_call: TRBV6-5
clone_size: once
cdr3_length: 14
d_call: TRBD2
j_call: TRBJ2-1
cdr3_aa: CASARREEYNEQFF
cdr3_nt: TGTGCCAGTGCGCGTCGGGAGGAATACAATGAGCAGTTCTTC

v_call: TRBV18
clone_size: NA
cdr3_length: 17
d_call: TRBD2
j_call: TRBJ2-5
cdr3_aa: CASSRLYSGGYQETQYF
cdr3_nt: TGTGCCAGCTCACGATTATATAGCGGGGGTTACCAAGAGACCCAGTACTTC

v_call: TRBV27
clone_size: NA
cdr3_length: 14
d_call: NA
j_call: TRBJ2-1
cdr3_aa: CASSVRVPYNEQFF
cdr3_nt: TGTGCCAGCAGCGTCAGGGTTCCCTACAATGAGCAGTTCTTC

v_call: TRBV18
clone_size: NA
cdr3_length: 14
d_call: TRBD1
j_call: TRBJ2-7
cdr3_aa: CASSPPGQGIVQYF
cdr3_nt: TGTGCCAGCTCACCACCGGGACAGGGTATCGTGCAGTACTTC

v_call: TRBV5-1
clone_size: NA
cdr3_length: 15
d_call: TRBD1
j_call: TRBJ1-2
cdr3_aa: CASSLDGDQGGGYTF
cdr3_nt: TGCGCCAGCAGCTTGGACGGGGACCAGGGGGGTGGCTACACCTTC

v_call: TRBV11-1
clone_size: once
cdr3_length: 14
d_call: NA
j_call: TRBJ1-6
cdr3_aa: CASSLRGRDSPLHF
cdr3_nt: TGTGCCAGCAGCTTACGAGGCAGGGATTCACCCCTCCACTTT

v_call: TRBV28
clone_size: NA
cdr3_length: 11
d_call: NA
j_call: TRBJ2-7
cdr3_aa: CASTGNYEQYF
cdr3_nt: TGTGCCAGCACCGGGAATTACGAGCAGTACTTC

v_call: TRBV24-1
clone_size: NA
cdr3_length: 20
d_call: TRBD2
j_call: TRBJ2-1
cdr3_aa: CATSDFGGLAVGGSYNEQFF
cdr3_nt: TGTGCCACCAGTGATTTTGGGGGACTAGCGGTTGGGGGGTCCTACAATGAGCAGTTCTTC

v_call: TRBV5-1
clone_size: once
cdr3_length: 16
d_call: NA
j_call: TRBJ1-2
cdr3_aa: CASSPEGLLGNYGYTF
cdr3_nt: TGCGCCAGCAGCCCCGAGGGACTCCTTGGCAACTATGGCTACACCTTC

v_call: TRBV7-2
clone_size: NA
cdr3_length: 13
d_call: NA
j_call: TRBJ2-5
cdr3_aa: CASSLSRGETQYF
cdr3_nt: TGTGCCAGCAGCTTATCTAGGGGGGAGACCCAGTACTTC

v_call: TRBV7-9
clone_size: NA
cdr3_length: 15
d_call: NA
j_call: TRBJ1-5
cdr3_aa: CASSLADGRVQPQHF
cdr3_nt: TGTGCCAGCAGCTTGGCCGACGGGAGGGTCCAGCCCCAGCATTTT

v_call: TRBV6-6
clone_size: NA
cdr3_length: 15
d_call: NA
j_call: TRBJ1-2
cdr3_aa: CASSYRAGLGYGYTF
cdr3_nt: TGTGCCAGCAGTTACAGGGCAGGGTTGGGCTATGGCTACACCTTC